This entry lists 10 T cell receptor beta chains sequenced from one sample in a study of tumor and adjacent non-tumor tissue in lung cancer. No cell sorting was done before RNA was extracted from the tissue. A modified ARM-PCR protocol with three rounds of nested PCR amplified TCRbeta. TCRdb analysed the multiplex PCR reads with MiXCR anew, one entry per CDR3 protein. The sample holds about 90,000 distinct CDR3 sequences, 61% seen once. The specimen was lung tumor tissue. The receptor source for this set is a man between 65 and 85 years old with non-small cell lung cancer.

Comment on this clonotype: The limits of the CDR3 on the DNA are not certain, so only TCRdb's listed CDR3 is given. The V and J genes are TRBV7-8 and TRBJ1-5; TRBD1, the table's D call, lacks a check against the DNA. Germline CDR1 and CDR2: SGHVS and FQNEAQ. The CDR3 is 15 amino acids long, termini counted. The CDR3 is CASSLVGGGNQPLHF.

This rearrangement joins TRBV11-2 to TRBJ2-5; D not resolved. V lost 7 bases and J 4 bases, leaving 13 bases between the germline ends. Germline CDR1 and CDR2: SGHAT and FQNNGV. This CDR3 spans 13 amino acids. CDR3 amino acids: CASNPRSRETQYF. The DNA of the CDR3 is TGTGCCAGCAATCCCCGATCTAGAGAGACCCAGTACTTC.

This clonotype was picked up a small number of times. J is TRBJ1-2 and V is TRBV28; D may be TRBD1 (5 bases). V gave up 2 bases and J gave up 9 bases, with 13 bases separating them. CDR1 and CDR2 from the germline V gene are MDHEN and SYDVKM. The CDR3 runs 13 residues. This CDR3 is CASSLGRELSYTF. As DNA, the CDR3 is TGTGCCAGCAGTTTAGGCAGGGAGCTGAGCTACACCTTC.

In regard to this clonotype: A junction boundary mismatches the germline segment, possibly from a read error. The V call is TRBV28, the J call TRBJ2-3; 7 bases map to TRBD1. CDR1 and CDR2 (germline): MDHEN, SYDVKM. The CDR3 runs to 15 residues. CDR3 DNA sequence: TGTGCCTGCAGTGTGATAGGACAGGTCACAGATACGCAGTATTTC. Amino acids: CACSVIGQVTDTQYF.

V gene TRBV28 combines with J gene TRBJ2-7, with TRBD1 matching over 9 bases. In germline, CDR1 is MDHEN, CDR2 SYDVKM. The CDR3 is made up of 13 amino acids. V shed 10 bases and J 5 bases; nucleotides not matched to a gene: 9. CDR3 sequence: CAINRDRVDEQYF. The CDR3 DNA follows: TGTGCCATCAACCGGGACAGGGTGGACGAGCAGTACTTC.

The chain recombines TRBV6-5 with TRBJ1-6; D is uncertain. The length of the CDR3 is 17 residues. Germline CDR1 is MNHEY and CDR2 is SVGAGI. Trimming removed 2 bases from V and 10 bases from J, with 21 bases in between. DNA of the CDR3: TGTGCCAGCAGTTACCCGTCCCGTAAAGGGTACAGCTCACCCCTCCACTTT. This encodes CASSYPSRKGYSSPLHF.

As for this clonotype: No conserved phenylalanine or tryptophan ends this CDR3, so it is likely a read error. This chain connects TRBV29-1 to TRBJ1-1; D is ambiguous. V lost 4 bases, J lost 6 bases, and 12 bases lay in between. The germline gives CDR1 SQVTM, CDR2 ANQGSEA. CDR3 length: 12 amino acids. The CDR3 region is CSVGHTGSEAFL. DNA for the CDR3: TGCAGCGTTGGTCATACGGGGTCTGAAGCTTTCTTA.

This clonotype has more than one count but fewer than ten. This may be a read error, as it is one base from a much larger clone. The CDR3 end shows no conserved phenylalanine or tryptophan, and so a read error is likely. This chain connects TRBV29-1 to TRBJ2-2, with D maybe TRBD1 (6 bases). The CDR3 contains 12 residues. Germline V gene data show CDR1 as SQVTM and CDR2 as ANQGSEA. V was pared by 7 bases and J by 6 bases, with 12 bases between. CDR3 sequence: CSGGHQAGELFS. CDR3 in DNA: TGCAGCGGGGGACACCAAGCCGGGGAGCTGTTTTCT.

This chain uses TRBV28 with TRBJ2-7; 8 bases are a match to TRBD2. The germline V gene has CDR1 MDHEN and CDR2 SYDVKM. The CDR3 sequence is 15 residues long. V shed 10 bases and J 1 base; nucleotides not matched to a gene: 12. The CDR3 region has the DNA TGTGCCAACAGACCCAGCGGGGGAGCTTCCTACGAGCAGTACTTC. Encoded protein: CANRPSGGASYEQYF.

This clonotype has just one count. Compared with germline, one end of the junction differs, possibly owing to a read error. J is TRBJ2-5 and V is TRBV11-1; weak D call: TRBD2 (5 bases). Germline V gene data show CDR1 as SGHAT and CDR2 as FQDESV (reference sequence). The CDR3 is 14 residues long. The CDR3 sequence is CANSRGDPQEPQYF. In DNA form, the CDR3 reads TGTGCCAACTCCCGGGGTGATCCACAAGAGCCCCAGTACTTC. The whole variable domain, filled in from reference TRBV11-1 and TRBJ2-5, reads EAEVAQSPRYKITEKSQAVAFWCDPISGHATLYWYRQILGQGPELLVQFQDESVVDDSQLPKDRFSAERLKGVDSTLKIQPAELGDSAMYLCANSRGDPQEPQYFGPGTRLLVL.